Listed here are 13 T cell receptor beta chains from one sample, sequenced in a study of a mutant IDH1 vaccine in newly diagnosed glioma. The method was immunoSEQ multiplex PCR; TCRdb's version includes in-frame clones alone and lacks a portion of them. The table records roughly 40,000 clones, 75% to 85% of them present only once. Their target antigens are unknown. Time point meaning: week 35, safety follow-up. Alongside topical imiquimod, each dose of vaccine comprised 300 ug of mutant IDH1 20-mer peptide. Sequenced here: PBMCs, sampled from a glioma patient whose treatment included an IDH1 peptide vaccine. All receptors derive from a woman in her fifties or sixties with glioma.

The rearrangement joins TRBV10-3 to TRBJ1-5, with unresolved D. In germline, CDR1 is ENHRY, CDR2 SYGVKD. Trimming took off 2 bases at V and 0 bases at J, with 11 bases between the two ends. The CDR3 length is 16 residues. The CDR3 nucleotides are TGTGCCATCAGTGAGGTTATTGGGAATAGCAATCAGCCCCAGCATTTT. Protein sequence: CAISEVIGNSNQPQHF.

This chain joins TRBV6-1 and TRBJ1-1; unclear D gene. In germline, CDR1 is MNHNS, CDR2 SASEGT. This CDR3 is built from 14 residues. The V and J ends lost 4 bases and 1 base respectively, with 10 bases between them. CDR3 region: CASSVRSRNTEAFF. The CDR3 DNA reads TGTGCCAGCAGTGTCAGGAGCCGGAACACTGAAGCTTTCTTT.

The chain couples TRBV6-1 to TRBJ1-6, with D possibly TRBD1 on 5 matching bases. The CDR3 length is 14 residues. V lost 2 bases, J lost 9 bases, and 11 bases lay in between. Germline loops: CDR1 MNHNS, CDR2 SASEGT. The CDR3 reads CASSEHGAGSPLHF. The CDR3 region has the DNA TGTGCCAGCAGTGAACATGGGGCCGGTTCACCCCTCCACTTT.

The CDR3 DNA is TGTGCCAGCAGTGGGGACACCGCGAACACTGAAGCTTTCTTT. Translation gives CASSGDTANTEAFF. The genes are TRBV6-5 and TRBJ1-1; weak D call: TRBD1 (6 bases). The germline V gene encodes CDR1 MNHEY and CDR2 SVGAGI. The V and J ends lost 5 bases and 1 base respectively, with 11 bases between them. This CDR3 is built from 14 residues.

V usage is TRBV28 and J usage is TRBJ2-7; D ambiguous. V was shortened by 6 bases and J by 2 bases, with 20 bases between the two germline ends. In germline, CDR1 is MDHEN, CDR2 SYDVKM. There are 16 residues in the CDR3. The CDR3 region has the DNA TGTGCCAGCAGCGGCGTACTAACTCGGGTTACCTACGAGCAGTACTTC. Translation gives CASSGVLTRVTYEQYF.

Comment on this clone: A read error may account for a junction end that differs from germline. The CDR3: CASSLSSAGNQPQHF. The CDR3 DNA follows: TGTGCCAGCAGCTTATCCAGCGCCGGCAATCAGCCCCAGCATTTT. V gene TRBV27 combines with J gene TRBJ1-5, with D hard to call. The CDR3 has 15 amino acids. CDR1 and CDR2 from the germline V gene are MNHEY and SMNVEV (reference sequence).

J is TRBJ2-1 and V is TRBV9, with a possible D match to TRBD2 (6 bases). The CDR3 runs 16 residues. V lost 4 bases and J 8 bases, leaving 22 bases between the germline ends. Per germline, CDR1 SGDLS and CDR2 YYNGEE. The CDR3 DNA sequence: TGTGCCAGCAGCCCGAGTGGTAGGAGGAGGGTCGATGAGCAGTTCTTC. This gives the protein CASSPSGRRRVDEQFF.

CDR3 sequence: CASGGRGGQNIQYF. For the CDR3, the DNA is TGTGCCAGCGGAGGGCGGGGGGGCCAAAACATTCAGTACTTC. V and J are TRBV2 and TRBJ2-4, with 9 nucleotides matching TRBD2. V shed 8 bases, J shed 5 bases, and the junction held 7 bases outside the gene matches. The CDR3 is 14 residues long. CDR1 and CDR2 (germline): SNHLY, FYNNEI.

The gene calls are TRBV7-2 and TRBJ1-1; 8 bases are shared with TRBD1. This CDR3 region has 13 residues. The V gene's germline CDR1 is SGHTA and CDR2 FQGNSA. Losses at the gene ends were 0 bases for V and 10 bases for J; bases not matched to a gene: 4. CDR3 sequence reads: CASSLADRVGAFF. Here the CDR3 DNA reads TGTGCCAGCAGCTTAGCGGACAGGGTTGGAGCTTTCTTT. The full variable domain, completed using reference TRBV7-2 and TRBJ1-1, is GAGVSQSPSNKVTEKGKDVELRCDPISGHTALYWYRQSLGQGLEFLIYFQGNSAPDKSGLPSDRFSAERTGGSVSTLTIQRTQQEDSAVYLCASSLADRVGAFFGQGTRLTVV.

The chain has TRBV5-4 and TRBJ2-6; 11 nucleotides line up with TRBD1. Trimming cost V 5 bases and J 0 bases; bases outside gene matches: 4. This CDR3 region has 17 residues. Germline CDR1 reads SGHNT; CDR2 reads YYREEE (reference sequence). Written as DNA, the CDR3 is TGTGCCAGCAGTCGGGACAGGGGGATCTCTGGGGCCAACGTCCTGACTTTC. Its translation is CASSRDRGISGANVLTF.

The V gene is TRBV19, the J gene TRBJ1-5; the D gene is possibly TRBD1 (5 bases). In germline, CDR1 is LNHDA, CDR2 SQIVND (reference sequence). V lost 9 bases and J 5 bases, leaving 20 bases between the germline ends. CDR3 length: 15 residues. CDR3 loop: CASTRGTTKYQPQHF. CDR3 DNA: TGTGCCAGCACCCGCGGGACGACTAAGTATCAGCCCCAGCATTTT.

CDR3 nucleotide sequence: TGCGCCAGCGGGAGGTACACCGGGGAGCTGTTTTTT. This encodes CASGRYTGELFF. The V call is TRBV10-1, the J call TRBJ2-2; weak D call: TRBD2 (6 bases). V dropped 8 bases and J dropped 3 bases, with 7 bases sitting between them. The CDR3 consists of 12 residues. Germline-derived CDR1 and CDR2 are WNHNN and SYGVQD (reference sequence).

This chain joins TRBV4-3 and TRBJ2-7, with 7 bases identical to TRBD1. The V gene end was trimmed by 4 bases and the J gene end by 3 bases; junction bases not matched to a gene: 3. The V gene's germline CDR1 is LGHNA and CDR2 YSLEER. This CDR3 is 13 amino acids long. The CDR3 DNA is TGCGCCAGCAGCCCGGCAGGGGGCTACGAGCAGTACTTC. Protein sequence: CASSPAGGYEQYF.